One sample yielded the 25 T cell receptor beta chains listed below, sequenced in a study of blood T cell repertoires in COVID-19. Sequencing used immunoSEQ multiplex PCR; TCRdb keeps in-frame clones, though not all of them. The sample has just over 300,000 clones, about nine tenths seen once. Sequenced sample: PBMCs or T cells enriched from blood (not recorded which). These receptors were taken from a man under 40 who had recovered from COVID-19.

This chain joins TRBV24-1 and TRBJ1-5; TRBD1 agrees at 10 bases. V shed 3 bases, J shed 6 bases, and the junction held 7 bases outside the gene matches. Looked up from germline, CDR1 is KGHDR and CDR2 is SFDVKD. The CDR3 loop spans 16 amino acids. Here the CDR3 DNA reads TGTGCCACCAGTGATCGACAGGGGGCTCGGTTTCAGCCCCAGCATTTT. Translated, it gives CATSDRQGARFQPQHF.

The V and J genes are TRBV10-2 and TRBJ2-4; 9 bases are shared with TRBD2. The CDR3 is 14 residues long. The trim removed 4 bases at V and 6 bases at J, leaving 4 bases unmatched. The germline V gene has CDR1 WSHSY and CDR2 SAAADI. CDR3: CASSGAGGLNIQYF. The CDR3 bases are TGCGCCAGCAGTGGGGCGGGAGGGCTAAACATTCAGTACTTC.

This clone was counted between two and nine times. The V call is TRBV30, the J call TRBJ1-1; D gene uncertain. V dropped 3 bases and J dropped 1 base, with 6 bases sitting between them. The CDR3 totals 12 residues. Germline CDR1 GTSNPN, CDR2 SVGIG (reference sequence). CDR3 coding DNA: TGTGCCTGGAGAGGAGGGAACACTGAAGCTTTCTTT. This codes for CAWRGGNTEAFF.

The J gene is TRBJ1-1, the V gene TRBV30; 7 bases are a match to TRBD1. Trimming at V came to 5 bases and at J to 3 bases, leaving 6 bases not matched to a gene. The CDR3 extends over 13 amino acids. Germline-derived CDR1 and CDR2 are GTSNPN and SVGIG (reference sequence). CDR3 nucleotide sequence: TGTGCCTGGGACAGGGTTTCGGACACTGAAGCTTTCTTT. Protein sequence: CAWDRVSDTEAFF.

V and J are TRBV5-4 and TRBJ2-7; 10 nucleotides match TRBD1. CDR1 is SGHNT and CDR2 is YYREEE in the germline V gene (reference sequence). Trimming took 2 bases from V and 4 from J; bases not matched to a gene: 9. The CDR3 covers 16 residues. CDR3 in amino acids: CASSLDRGQVWYEQYF. The CDR3 DNA reads as TGTGCCAGCAGCTTAGACAGGGGGCAAGTTTGGTACGAGCAGTACTTC.

V usage is TRBV6-5 and J usage is TRBJ2-4; D remains ambiguous. The germline CDR1 and CDR2 sequences are MNHEY and SVGAGI. This CDR3 is 14 amino acids long. Trimming removed 6 bases from V and 3 bases from J, with 12 bases in between. CDR3 in amino acids: CASSQDLIKNIQYF. Here the CDR3 DNA reads TGTGCCAGCAGCCAGGATTTGATCAAAAACATTCAGTACTTC.

This chain joins TRBV18 and TRBJ1-5; no clear D. V lost 4 bases to trimming and J lost 8 bases, with 15 bases between them. The CDR3 runs 14 residues. Germline lookup yields CDR1 KGHSH and CDR2 LQKENI. The DNA for the CDR3 is TGTGCCAGCTCACGTAGCGCCGGGCAGGAGCCCCAGCATTTT. Translating gives CASSRSAGQEPQHF.

The J gene is TRBJ1-1, the V gene TRBV11-3; D perhaps matches TRBD1 (6 bases). The V end lost 5 bases, the J end lost 1 base, and 11 bases lay between the germline ends. The CDR3 loop spans 14 amino acids. Germline values: CDR1 SGHNT, CDR2 YENEEA. CDR3 nucleotide sequence: TGTGCCAGCAGCCATCGGACAGCGAACACTGAAGCTTTCTTT. Protein product: CASSHRTANTEAFF. Drawing the rest from reference TRBV11-3 and TRBJ1-1, the complete variable domain is EAGVVQSPRYKIIEKKQPVAFWCNPISGHNTLYWYLQNLGQGPELLIRYENEEAVDDSQLPKDRFSAERLKGVDSTLKIQPAELGDSAVYLCASSHRTANTEAFFGQGTRLTVV.

The gene calls are TRBV27 and TRBJ2-1, with D perhaps matching TRBD2 (5 bases). The CDR3 is made up of 15 amino acids. The V end was cut by 6 bases, the J end by 3 bases, with 15 bases between. Germline V gene sequence: CDR1 MNHEY, CDR2 SMNVEV (reference sequence). Here the CDR3 reads CASRGADLFYNEQFF. In DNA form, the CDR3 reads TGTGCCAGCAGAGGAGCGGACCTTTTCTACAATGAGCAGTTCTTC.

J is TRBJ1-1 and V is TRBV7-2, with 9 bases that match TRBD1. The CDR3 spans 17 residues. Germline CDR1 is SGHTA and CDR2 is FQGNSA. The ends lost 2 bases at V and 5 bases at J; junction bases unmatched: 12. DNA of the CDR3: TGTGCCAGCAGCTTATACCCGGGACAGGGTGGAGGAACTGAAGCTTTCTTT. This codes for CASSLYPGQGGGTEAFF. The variable domain in full, with the rest retrieved from reference TRBV7-2 and TRBJ1-1, is GAGVSQSPSNKVTEKGKDVELRCDPISGHTALYWYRQSLGQGLEFLIYFQGNSAPDKSGLPSDRFSAERTGGSVSTLTIQRTQQEDSAVYLCASSLYPGQGGGTEAFFGQGTRLTVV.

As DNA, the CDR3 is TGTGCCAGCAGCCGAGAGATTCGGACTAATGAAAAACTGTTTTTT. It yields the protein CASSREIRTNEKLFF. This chain joins TRBV7-9 and TRBJ1-4; D gene unclear. The CDR3 contains 15 residues. Trimming shortened V by 5 bases and J by 2 bases, and 12 bases separated the two germline ends. Germline V gene data show CDR1 as SEHNR and CDR2 as FQNEAQ (reference sequence).

CDR3 sequence reads: CASTGFSNQPQHF. CDR3 DNA sequence: TGTGCCAGTACAGGTTTCAGCAATCAGCCCCAGCATTTT. V and J are TRBV7-8 and TRBJ1-5; TRBD1 is a possible D gene (5 bases). The CDR3 runs to 13 residues. Germline lookup yields CDR1 SGHVS and CDR2 FQNEAQ. Trimming removed 9 bases at V and 1 base at J, with 10 bases between.

The gene calls are TRBV19 and TRBJ1-5, with 8 bases that match TRBD1. V lost 6 bases to trimming and J lost 0 bases; unmatched junction nucleotides: 4. The CDR3 is made up of 15 amino acids. Germline-derived CDR1 and CDR2 are LNHDA and SQIVND (reference sequence). CDR3 coding DNA: TGTGCCAGTAGCGACGACAGGGGTAGCAATCAGCCCCAGCATTTT. Protein sequence: CASSDDRGSNQPQHF.

The rearrangement joins TRBV3-1 (or the pseudogene TRBV3-2) to TRBJ2-2; TRBD2 matches 16 bases. There are 17 residues in the CDR3. Per the germline V gene, CDR1 is LGHDT and CDR2 is YNNKEL (reference sequence). V trimming: 5 bases; J trimming: 6 bases; junction bases outside the gene matches: 6. The CDR3 here is CASSEPGLAGGAGELFF. DNA for the CDR3: TGTGCCAGCAGCGAACCGGGACTAGCGGGAGGGGCCGGGGAGCTGTTTTTT.

For this clone: This sample includes further DNA sequences coding for the same CDR3. V usage is TRBV19 and J usage is TRBJ1-2, with 7 bases that match TRBD1. Per germline, CDR1 LNHDA and CDR2 SQIVND (reference sequence). Trimming took 3 bases from V and 5 from J; bases not matched to a gene: 6. The CDR3 sequence is 14 residues long. The CDR3 protein is CASSITGTVYGYTF. For the CDR3, the DNA is TGTGCCAGTAGTATCACTGGGACAGTGTATGGCTACACCTTC.

CDR3 nucleotide sequence: TGTGCCTGGAGCGCAGGGAAGGGAAGCACTGAAGCTTTCTTT. Encoded protein: CAWSAGKGSTEAFF. The rearrangement links TRBV30 to TRBJ1-1; the D gene is possibly TRBD1 (5 bases). V dropped 3 bases and J dropped 4 bases, with 15 bases sitting between them. The CDR3 has 14 amino acids. Germline-derived CDR1 and CDR2 are GTSNPN and SVGIG (reference sequence).

This clone was counted many times. CDR3 DNA sequence: TGTGCCAGCAGTGAGGCGGGGGAGGAGAATGAGCAGTTCTTC. As protein: CASSEAGEENEQFF. The J gene is TRBJ2-1, the V gene TRBV6-4, with TRBD2 matching 7 bases. J gave up 7 bases and V 3 bases, and 6 bases lay outside the gene matches. This CDR3 contains 14 residues. Germline CDR1 MRHNA, CDR2 SNTAGT.

This rearrangement joins TRBV13 to TRBJ2-7, with 7 positions matching TRBD2. V lost 5 bases and J lost 2; bases outside the gene matches: 9. The CDR3 is 15 amino acids. Germline CDR1 PRHDT, CDR2 FYEKMQ (reference sequence). The DNA of the CDR3 is TGTGCCAGCAGCCCAAGCGGGACCGACCCCTACGAGCAGTACTTC. Translating gives CASSPSGTDPYEQYF.

The chain uses TRBV19 and TRBJ1-2, with D perhaps TRBD1 (5 bases). V was trimmed by 4 bases and J by 1 base, leaving 16 bases between them. From germline, CDR1 is LNHDA and CDR2 SQIVND (reference sequence). The length of the CDR3 is 16 residues. The CDR3 sequence: CASSKDTRDGNYGYTF. CDR3 bases: TGTGCCAGTAGTAAGGACACCAGAGACGGTAACTATGGCTACACCTTC.

The chain links TRBV9 to TRBJ2-7, with TRBD2 matching over 7 bases. The CDR3 covers 15 residues. Germline V gene sequence: CDR1 SGDLS, CDR2 YYNGEE. V trimming: 2 bases; J trimming: 6 bases; junction bases outside the gene matches: 11. The CDR3 protein is CASSVGAGARGEQYF. CDR3 sequence (DNA): TGTGCCAGCAGCGTTGGGGCGGGAGCGCGAGGCGAGCAGTACTTC.

This chain uses TRBV19 with TRBJ2-1, with TRBD2 matching 15 bases. The CDR3 consists of 20 residues. The germline V gene has CDR1 LNHDA and CDR2 SQIVND (reference sequence). V dropped 3 bases and J dropped 3; count of bases not matched to a gene: 12. The CDR3 sequence is CASSIPGLAGGRRHYNEQFF. In nucleotides, the CDR3 is TGTGCCAGTAGTATCCCAGGACTAGCGGGGGGGAGGAGGCACTACAATGAGCAGTTCTTC.

The rearrangement joins TRBV12-3 or TRBV12-4 to TRBJ2-7; D is perhaps TRBD1 (6 bases). V was trimmed by 5 bases and J by 2 bases, leaving 10 bases between them. CDR3 length equals 13 residues. CDR3 amino acids: CASSLQGAYEQYF. CDR3 DNA: TGTGCCAGCAGTCTACAGGGAGCCTACGAGCAGTACTTC.

The rearrangement joins TRBV2 to TRBJ2-1; 8 nucleotides agree with TRBD2. With 9 bases clipped from V and 4 bases from J, the junction kept 14 bases outside the gene matches. The CDR3 is made up of 16 amino acids. Germline values: CDR1 SNHLY, CDR2 FYNNEI. In nucleotides, the CDR3 is TGTGCCAGGGCCCCGCTTGGGCTAGCGGGTTACAATGAGCAGTTCTTC. It specifies CARAPLGLAGYNEQFF.

The CDR3 DNA is TGTGCCAGCAGCTCCGAGGGGGCGTGGGGGTCTAATGAAAAACTGTTTTTT. Protein sequence: CASSSEGAWGSNEKLFF. This sequence joins TRBV7-2 and TRBJ1-4, with 7 bases identical to TRBD1. Losses at the gene ends were 4 bases for V and 3 bases for J; bases not matched to a gene: 11. This CDR3 has 17 residues. Looked up from germline, CDR1 is SGHTA and CDR2 is FQGNSA.

Turning to this clone: Distinct nucleotide sequences in the sample also encode this CDR3. The chain has TRBV27 and TRBJ2-3, with D possibly TRBD1 on 6 matching bases. Germline CDR1 and CDR2: MNHEY and SMNVEV (reference sequence). The germline V and J ends were trimmed by 6 bases and 0 bases, with 10 bases remaining between them. The CDR3 is 14 amino acids. DNA of the CDR3: TGTGCCAGCAGCCGCCAGGGGAGCACAGATACGCAGTATTTT. Translated, it gives CASSRQGSTDTQYF.